The 5 T cell receptor beta chains below were found in one sample sequenced in a study of OX40 agonist ivuxolimab in advanced cancers. TCRdb keeps only in-frame clones here, not all; method: immunoSEQ multiplex PCR. The repertoire has tens of thousands of clones, around 86% of them found once; the top ten carry about 2.4%. The sample was CD4+ or CD8+ T cells sorted from blood, taken in a trial of the OX40 agonist ivuxolimab. These receptors originate from an adult with an advanced solid tumor such as melanoma, head and neck, liver or kidney cancer.

The chain couples TRBV19 to TRBJ2-5, with 7 nucleotides matching TRBD1. CDR3 length equals 15 residues. CDR1 and CDR2 from the germline V gene are LNHDA and SQIVND (reference sequence). Trimming cost V 5 bases and J 7 bases; bases outside gene matches: 13. CDR3 sequence: CASSQSPGQLTTQYF. The CDR3 coding sequence is TGTGCCAGTAGTCAATCTCCGGGACAGCTAACGACCCAGTACTTC. Full variable domain (remainder filled in from reference TRBV19 and TRBJ2-5): DGGITQSPKYLFRKEGQNVTLSCEQNLNHDAMYWYRQDPGQGLRLIYYSQIVNDFQKGDIAEGYSVSREKKESFPLTVTSAQKNPTAFYLCASSQSPGQLTTQYFGPGTRLLVL.

The chain is built from TRBV28 and TRBJ1-2; D possibly corresponds to TRBD1 (5 bases). This CDR3 has 15 residues. Trimming pared 3 bases from V and 0 bases from J, leaving 11 bases between. Germline V gene sequence: CDR1 MDHEN, CDR2 SYDVKM. CDR3 DNA: TGTGCCAGCAGTTTTCTTACAGGAGCTAACTATGGCTACACCTTC. It specifies CASSFLTGANYGYTF.

The rearrangement joins TRBV6-4 to TRBJ2-7, with D possibly TRBD1 on 6 matching bases. Trimming pared 5 bases from V and 5 bases from J, leaving 25 bases between. The CDR3 contains 17 residues. Germline CDR1 and CDR2: MRHNA and SNTAGT. CDR3: CASSSEGDRWVRDEQYF. Here the CDR3 DNA reads TGTGCCAGCAGTTCCGAGGGGGATAGATGGGTTCGGGACGAGCAGTACTTC.

The chain has TRBV9 and TRBJ2-7, with 13 bases aligning to TRBD2. The CDR3 has 18 residues. V lost 0 bases to trimming and J lost 0 bases; unmatched junction nucleotides: 6. CDR1 and CDR2 (germline): SGDLS, YYNGEE. The CDR3 DNA is TGTGCCAGCAGCGTAGGACTAGCGGGGGGTCTAAGCTCCTACGAGCAGTACTTC. It encodes CASSVGLAGGLSSYEQYF.

The V and J genes are TRBV7-9 and TRBJ2-7; D tentatively reads TRBD1 or TRBD2 (6 bases each). Trimming left V 1 base short and J 6 bases short, with 19 bases between. This CDR3 comprises 16 residues. Per the germline V gene, CDR1 is SEHNR and CDR2 is FQNEAQ (reference sequence). The CDR3 sequence: CASSLGSGGAGIEQYF. CDR3 in DNA: TGTGCCAGCAGCTTAGGATCTGGGGGCGCGGGGATCGAGCAGTACTTC.